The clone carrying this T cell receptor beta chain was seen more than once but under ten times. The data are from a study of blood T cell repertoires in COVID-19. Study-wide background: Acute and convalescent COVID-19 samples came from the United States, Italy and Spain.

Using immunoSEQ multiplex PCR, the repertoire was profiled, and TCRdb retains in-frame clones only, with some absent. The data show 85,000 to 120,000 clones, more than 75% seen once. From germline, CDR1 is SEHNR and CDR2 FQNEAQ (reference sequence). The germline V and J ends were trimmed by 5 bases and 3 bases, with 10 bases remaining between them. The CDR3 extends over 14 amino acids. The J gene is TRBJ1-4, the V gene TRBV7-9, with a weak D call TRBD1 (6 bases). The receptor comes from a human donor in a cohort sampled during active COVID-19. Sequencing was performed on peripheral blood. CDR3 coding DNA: TGTGCCAGCAGCCTCAGGGGATCTAATGAAAAACTGTTTTTT. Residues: CASSLRGSNEKLFF.